This is a list of T cell receptor beta chains from one sample in a study of CD8 T cells in ankylosing spondylitis. From the 5' RACE reads, TCRdb called clonotypes with MiXCR, one entry per CDR3 protein. This sample has approximately 210,000 distinct CDR3 sequences; about 13% occur once, and the top ten carry about 15%. The sample consisted of blood, either unsorted or a sorted T cell fraction (not recorded which). These receptors came from a male donor with ankylosing spondylitis or in good health (not recorded which). The CDR3 runs from the conserved cysteine through the conserved F or W. A D gene is named only where the DNA matches it firmly.

v_gene: TRBV2
d_gene: .
j_gene: TRBJ2-7
CDR3aa: CASSEIRGSHEQYF

v_gene: TRBV12-3/TRBV12-4
d_gene: .
j_gene: TRBJ2-5
CDR3aa: CASRHGQQETQYF

v_gene: TRBV2
d_gene: .
j_gene: TRBJ2-1
CDR3aa: CASPRAPMYNEQFF

v_gene: TRBV6-1
d_gene: TRBD2
j_gene: TRBJ2-1
CDR3aa: CASSAWARLAGGPDEQFF

v_gene: TRBV27
d_gene: .
j_gene: TRBJ2-6
CDR3aa: CASSQLNRAGANVLTF

v_gene: TRBV30
d_gene: .
j_gene: TRBJ1-2
CDR3aa: CAWDSVGTGYTF

v_gene: TRBV4-1
d_gene: .
j_gene: TRBJ2-1
CDR3aa: CASSHTGSYNEQFF

v_gene: TRBV27
d_gene: TRBD1
j_gene: TRBJ1-5
CDR3aa: CASSSGQGGKRPQHF

v_gene: TRBV9
d_gene: TRBD1
j_gene: TRBJ2-4
CDR3aa: CASSAGGVKNIKYF

v_gene: TRBV2
d_gene: TRBD2
j_gene: TRBJ2-1
CDR3aa: CAARTSGSLSYNEQFF

v_gene: TRBV7-8
d_gene: .
j_gene: TRBJ2-4
CDR3aa: CASSSIRDIQYF

v_gene: TRBV29-1
d_gene: .
j_gene: TRBJ1-1
CDR3aa: CSVDWGPSTEAFF

v_gene: TRBV30
d_gene: .
j_gene: TRBJ1-1
CDR3aa: CAFLREDAEAFF

v_gene: TRBV7-6
d_gene: .
j_gene: TRBJ2-2
CDR3aa: CASSLALGGSTGELFF

v_gene: TRBV20-1
d_gene: .
j_gene: TRBJ1-3
CDR3aa: CSARDPSGNTIYF

v_gene: TRBV9
d_gene: TRBD1
j_gene: TRBJ1-4
CDR3aa: CASSAGTGWEEKLFF

v_gene: TRBV27
d_gene: .
j_gene: TRBJ1-2
CDR3aa: CASTQTGADYGYTF

v_gene: TRBV27
d_gene: .
j_gene: TRBJ1-2
CDR3aa: CASSLSTGNGYTF

v_gene: TRBV20-1
d_gene: TRBD1
j_gene: TRBJ2-7
CDR3aa: CSARIGQGAYEQYF

v_gene: TRBV5-1
d_gene: TRBD2
j_gene: TRBJ2-7
CDR3aa: CASSLGTGRASYEQYF

v_gene: TRBV4-1
d_gene: TRBD1
j_gene: TRBJ2-1
CDR3aa: CASSQAGTGERNEQFF

v_gene: TRBV29-1
d_gene: .
j_gene: TRBJ2-1
CDR3aa: CSVLRRAAYNEQFF

v_gene: TRBV12-3/TRBV12-4
d_gene: .
j_gene: TRBJ2-5
CDR3aa: CASSRTPETQYF

v_gene: TRBV7-9
d_gene: .
j_gene: TRBJ1-1
CDR3aa: CASSPPRVGGSEAFF

v_gene: TRBV5-1
d_gene: .
j_gene: TRBJ1-1
CDR3aa: CASSLMGGAEAFF

v_gene: TRBV7-6
d_gene: .
j_gene: TRBJ2-1
CDR3aa: CASSLVPESSEQFF

v_gene: TRBV11-1
d_gene: TRBD2
j_gene: TRBJ2-5
CDR3aa: CASSSQGLAGGPQETQYF

v_gene: TRBV21-1
d_gene: .
j_gene: TRBJ2-3
CDR3aa: CASSGDRGSTDTQYF

v_gene: TRBV9
d_gene: TRBD1
j_gene: TRBJ2-1
CDR3aa: CASSPRQGGNSYNEQFF

v_gene: TRBV29-1
d_gene: .
j_gene: TRBJ2-2
CDR3aa: CSVEGTSGAPAGELFF

v_gene: TRBV11-3
d_gene: .
j_gene: TRBJ2-7
CDR3aa: CASRPRRASGNYEQYF

v_gene: TRBV7-9
d_gene: TRBD2
j_gene: TRBJ2-1
CDR3aa: CASSSRGGSSYNEQFF

v_gene: TRBV2
d_gene: .
j_gene: TRBJ2-5
CDR3aa: CASRASGVGETQYF

v_gene: TRBV28
d_gene: .
j_gene: TRBJ1-5
CDR3aa: CASRFGQGSQPQHF

v_gene: TRBV20-1
d_gene: .
j_gene: TRBJ2-6
CDR3aa: CSARAHQGANVLTF

v_gene: TRBV4-1
d_gene: .
j_gene: TRBJ2-7
CDR3aa: CASSQGDGSSYEQYF